The 8 T cell receptor beta chains given below trace back to one sample, sequenced in a study of blood T cells in healthy people across ages. Through a sample-barcoded 5' primer and a J-beta primer mix, a second PCR was run for roughly 7 to 11 cycles. MiXCR, applied by TCRdb to the 5' RACE reads, yields one record per CDR3 protein. The sample carries hundreds of thousands of distinct CDR3 sequences, approximately 60% recorded once. Material for sequencing was blood. These receptors all stem from a man in his forties in good health.

The chain carries TRBV7-2 and TRBJ2-5; TRBD1 or TRBD2 may be the D gene (6 bases each). The ends were cut back, 5 bases at V and 4 bases at J, with 14 bases in the middle. This CDR3 is 14 amino acids long. Germline CDR1 SGHTA, CDR2 FQGNSA. The CDR3 reads CASSPEGGPETQYF. CDR3 DNA sequence: TGTGCCAGCAGCCCGGAAGGGGGGCCAGAGACCCAGTACTTC.

This clonotype appeared a few times. This chain connects TRBV20-1 to TRBJ2-3; TRBD2 agrees at 7 bases. CDR1 DFQATT and CDR2 SNEGSKA come from the germline V gene (reference sequence). The CDR3 is made up of 14 amino acids. V lost 7 bases to trimming and J lost 5 bases; unmatched junction nucleotides: 12. As DNA, the CDR3 is TGCAGTGGTGGGGGGGGGGAGGTCATAGATACGCAGTATTTT. Protein product: CSGGGGEVIDTQYF.

J is TRBJ1-5 and V is TRBV29-1; D possibly corresponds to TRBD1 (6 bases). The CDR3 extends over 13 amino acids. The V gene's germline CDR1 is SQVTM and CDR2 ANQGSEA. V lost 5 bases to trimming and J lost 6 bases, with 14 bases between them. The CDR3 loop is CSVIWGASQPQHF. The DNA for the CDR3 is TGCAGCGTTATCTGGGGGGCTAGTCAGCCCCAGCATTTT.

The chain carries TRBV7-6 and TRBJ2-1, with D maybe TRBD2 (6 bases). Trimming pared 3 bases from V and 4 bases from J, leaving 13 bases between. The germline V gene encodes CDR1 SGHVS and CDR2 FNYEAQ. This CDR3 spans 15 amino acids. This CDR3 reads CASSLGGDVYNEQFF. In nucleotides, the CDR3 is TGTGCCAGCAGCTTGGGGGGAGACGTATACAATGAGCAGTTCTTC.

The chain carries TRBV27 and TRBJ2-6; D unresolved. The V end lost 2 bases, the J end lost 0 bases, and 17 bases lay between the germline ends. The CDR3 sequence is 19 residues long. Germline V gene sequence: CDR1 MNHEY, CDR2 SMNVEV (reference sequence). The CDR3 nucleotides read TGTGCCAGCAGTTTAATAGTAGGCGGCAGCCTCTCTGGGGCCAACGTCCTGACTTTC. Translating gives CASSLIVGGSLSGANVLTF. Based on the CDR3 plus reference TRBV27 and TRBJ2-6, the full variable domain is EAQVTQNPRYLITVTGKKLTVTCSQNMNHEYMSWYRQDPGLGLRQIYYSMNVEVTDKGDVPEGYKVSRKEKRNFPLILESPSPNQTSLYFCASSLIVGGSLSGANVLTFGAGSRLTVL.

The rearrangement joins TRBV9 to TRBJ2-1; the match to TRBD2 covers 14 bases. The CDR3 length is 17 residues. Germline-derived CDR1 and CDR2 are SGDLS and YYNGEE. The V gene end was trimmed by 0 bases and the J gene end by 7 bases; junction bases not matched to a gene: 6. Written as DNA, the CDR3 is TGTGCCAGCAGCGTAGTCGGGACTAGCGGGAGTGAGAATGAGCAGTTCTTC. It codes for CASSVVGTSGSENEQFF.

The sample holds a few counts of this clonotype. The gene calls are TRBV7-2 and TRBJ2-1, with 7 bases identical to TRBD2. CDR3 length equals 13 residues. Looked up from germline, CDR1 is SGHTA and CDR2 is FQGNSA. V gave up 4 bases and J gave up 8 bases; unmatched junction bases: 5. The CDR3 DNA is TGTGCCAGCAGCTGGGCCAGCGGGGATGAGCAGTTCTTC. It is translated as CASSWASGDEQFF.

The rearrangement uses TRBV29-1 and TRBJ2-5, with 8 bases identical to TRBD2. V shed 2 bases, J shed 11 bases, and the junction held 19 bases outside the gene matches. Germline lookup yields CDR1 SQVTM and CDR2 ANQGSEA. This CDR3 spans 16 amino acids. This CDR3 reads CSVEWVGSGADNEQYF. Here the CDR3 DNA reads TGCAGCGTTGAATGGGTCGGTAGCGGGGCAGACAATGAGCAGTACTTC.